Below, 3 T cell receptor beta chains from the same sample are listed, as sequenced in a study of T cell responses to AZD1222 COVID-19 vaccine. The table came from immunoSEQ multiplex PCR; TCRdb's copy has only in-frame clones and leaves some out. Here the sample spans over 70,000 clones, around 80% being singletons. Sequencing was performed on peripheral blood, taken 28 days after the second dose of the MenACWY control vaccine. The receptors were sampled from an adult who received the MenACWY meningococcal vaccine as a control.

The CDR3 coding sequence is TGTGCCTGTGACAGGGGAAGGGATAGCACTGAAGCTTTCTTT. Its translation: CACDRGRDSTEAFF. This chain uses TRBV30 with TRBJ1-1, with 8 bases lining up with TRBD1. Germline V lookup: CDR1 GTSNPN, CDR2 SVGIG (reference sequence). This CDR3 contains 14 residues. J was trimmed by 4 bases and V by 6 bases; bases with no gene match: 10.

The chain is built from TRBV30 and TRBJ1-2, with 7 bases fitting TRBD1. V lost 8 bases to trimming and J lost 3 bases; unmatched junction nucleotides: 12. The CDR3 sequence is 14 residues long. CDR1 and CDR2 (germline): GTSNPN, SVGIG (reference sequence). CDR3: CAVTLTGPYYGYTF. CDR3 DNA sequence: TGTGCCGTAACCTTGACAGGGCCGTACTATGGCTACACCTTC.

V and J are TRBV28 and TRBJ1-1; maybe TRBD1 (6 bases). Deletions cut 8 bases from V and 4 bases from J, with 14 bases between. This CDR3 comprises 13 residues. The germline V gene has CDR1 MDHEN and CDR2 SYDVKM. The CDR3 protein is CASEGGSGTEAFF. Written as DNA, the CDR3 is TGTGCCAGCGAGGGGGGCTCAGGCACTGAAGCTTTCTTT.